These 19 T cell receptor beta chains originate from one sample sequenced in a study of beta chain features in type 1 diabetes (dated by TCRdb to between 2018 and 2020). Libraries came from the immunoSEQ multiplex PCR assay. All of the isolated RNA was reverse transcribed with the High Capacity cDNA Reverse Transcription Kit, so expressed TCRB transcripts were sequenced. TCRdb retrieved this table from immuneACCESS and kept in-frame rearrangements only. Not all clones are present; in checked studies, unresolved V genes account for under half, and no reason is known for the remainder. The sample contains 200,000 to 250,000 clones, 25% to 35% of them found a single time. The top ten clones comprise under 4.5% of the sample. Sequencing was done on a sample of central memory CD4+ T cells from blood. The receptors were sampled from a man younger than 45 in good health.

This clone was seen only a few times. V is TRBV30 and J is TRBJ1-2; 8 positions match TRBD1. V lost 1 base and J lost 6; bases outside the gene matches: 7. CDR3 length: 14 amino acids. Germline CDR1 is GTSNPN and CDR2 is SVGIG (reference sequence). The CDR3 loop is CAWSGGQGAHGYTF. The CDR3 DNA reads TGTGCCTGGAGTGGGGGCCAGGGGGCGCATGGCTACACCTTC. Looking up the rest from reference TRBV30 and TRBJ1-2 gives the full variable domain: SQTIHQWPATLVQPVGSPLSLECTVEGTSNPNLYWYRQAAGRGLQLLFYSVGIGQISSEVPQNLSASRPQDRQFILSSKKLLLSDSGFYLCAWSGGQGAHGYTFGSGTRLTVV.

The sample holds a few counts of this clone. The chain employs TRBV28 and TRBJ2-1, with D possibly TRBD2 on 7 matching bases. Looked up from germline, CDR1 is MDHEN and CDR2 is SYDVKM. This CDR3 has 14 residues. V lost 2 bases and J 7 bases, leaving 12 bases between the germline ends. The CDR3 loop is CASSLTGRVNEQFF. In DNA form, the CDR3 reads TGTGCCAGCAGTTTAACAGGGAGGGTTAATGAGCAGTTCTTC.

This clone was seen a handful of times. V gene TRBV28 combines with J gene TRBJ2-7; D is undetermined. Germline V lookup: CDR1 MDHEN, CDR2 SYDVKM. Between the trimmed V and J ends, which lost 4 bases and 3 bases, there was a span of 4 bases. The CDR3 sequence is 11 residues long. CDR3 residues: CASSSLYEQYF. CDR3 bases: TGTGCCAGCAGTTCCCTCTACGAGCAGTACTTC.

This clone was counted only a few times. The chain joins TRBV19 to TRBJ2-3; D is undetermined. The CDR3 covers 16 residues. Trimming took 4 bases from V and 0 from J, leaving 14 bases between them. Germline CDR1 LNHDA, CDR2 SQIVND (reference sequence). CDR3 region: CASSKRRQSSTDTQYF. The CDR3 DNA reads as TGTGCCAGTAGTAAGCGTCGCCAGTCAAGCACAGATACGCAGTATTTT.

The table lists this clone with a few counts. In the same sample, other DNA sequences code for this CDR3. The chain uses TRBV20-1 and TRBJ1-2, with unresolved D. Germline CDR1 DFQATT, CDR2 SNEGSKA (reference sequence). Trimming took off 6 bases at V and 3 bases at J, with 8 bases between the two ends. CDR3 length equals 11 residues. The CDR3 here is CSAREDYGYTF. The DNA for the CDR3 is TGCAGTGCGAGGGAGGACTATGGCTACACCTTC.

The table lists this clone with many counts. Distinct nucleotide sequences in the sample also encode this CDR3. This chain uses TRBV9 with TRBJ2-1; D is perhaps TRBD1 (5 bases). The germline gives CDR1 SGDLS, CDR2 YYNGEE. CDR3 length: 13 amino acids. V was shortened by 0 bases and J by 9 bases, with 10 bases between the two germline ends. The CDR3 is CASSVDRGSEQFF. CDR3 in DNA: TGTGCCAGCAGCGTAGATAGGGGCAGTGAGCAGTTCTTC.

The J gene is TRBJ1-2, the V gene TRBV7-2; D is ambiguous. V shed 1 base and J shed 4 bases, with 7 bases lying between them. Germline V gene data show CDR1 as SGHTA and CDR2 as FQGNSA. This CDR3 contains 13 residues. The CDR3 nucleotides read TGTGCCAGCAGCTTAGAGGCGGGCTATGGCTACACCTTC. Its protein product is CASSLEAGYGYTF.

This clone was seen a few times. CDR3 in amino acids: CSVRTDREQFF. Here the CDR3 DNA reads TGCAGCGTCCGGACAGACCGTGAGCAGTTCTTC. The chain employs TRBV29-1 and TRBJ2-1; D perhaps matches TRBD1 (6 bases). V lost 6 bases and J 9 bases, leaving 12 bases between the germline ends. Germline lookup yields CDR1 SQVTM and CDR2 ANQGSEA. CDR3 length equals 11 residues.

This clone was picked up a small number of times. The gene calls are TRBV29-1 and TRBJ2-5, with a possible D match to TRBD1 (5 bases). The CDR3 contains 13 residues. The V gene's germline CDR1 is SQVTM and CDR2 ANQGSEA. V was cut by 4 bases and J by 2 bases, with 11 bases left in between. This CDR3 reads CSVGTSPQETQYF. CDR3 DNA sequence: TGCAGCGTTGGGACAAGCCCACAAGAGACCCAGTACTTC.

The CDR3 sequence is CASSEWGREPNYEQYF. Written as DNA, the CDR3 is TGTGCCAGCAGTGAATGGGGACGCGAGCCCAACTACGAGCAGTACTTC. The V gene is TRBV6-1, the J gene TRBJ2-7; D may correspond to TRBD1 or TRBD2 (5 bases each). Per the germline V gene, CDR1 is MNHNS and CDR2 is SASEGT. The CDR3 loop spans 16 amino acids. Trimming stripped 2 bases from V and 3 bases from J, with 17 bases between.

This clone was seen only once. The chain joins TRBV6-5 to TRBJ1-2; no reliable D call. The CDR3 contains 11 residues. V was pared by 4 bases and J by 8 bases, with 8 bases between. Germline CDR1 and CDR2: MNHEY and SVGAGI. The CDR3 is CASSFGSGYTF. CDR3 nucleotides: TGTGCCAGCAGTTTTGGGTCAGGCTACACCTTC.

The chain joins TRBV29-1 to TRBJ2-1, with 8 positions matching TRBD2. V was pared by 2 bases and J by 6 bases, with 3 bases of the junction left unmatched. This CDR3 region has 13 residues. The V gene's germline CDR1 is SQVTM and CDR2 ANQGSEA. The CDR3 spells CSVERGGPNEQFF. The CDR3 DNA is TGCAGCGTTGAACGGGGGGGCCCCAATGAGCAGTTCTTC.

The chain has TRBV18 and TRBJ2-7; D is ambiguous. The germline CDR1 and CDR2 sequences are KGHSH and LQKENI. The CDR3 spans 13 residues. Trimming removed 2 bases from V and 0 bases from J, with 5 bases in between. For the CDR3, the DNA is TGTGCCAGCTCACCAGGAATCTCCTACGAGCAGTACTTC. It yields the protein CASSPGISYEQYF.

This rearrangement joins TRBV18 to TRBJ2-6; weak D call: TRBD1 (6 bases). The ends were cut back, 3 bases at V and 5 bases at J, with 17 bases in the middle. CDR1 is KGHSH and CDR2 is LQKENI in the germline V gene. The CDR3 extends over 17 amino acids. CDR3 nucleotide sequence: TGTGCCAGCTCACCGGTAGGACAGACCTCACGGGCCAACGTCCTGACTTTC. It codes for CASSPVGQTSRANVLTF.

The chain combines TRBV6-1 with TRBJ2-5, with D perhaps matching TRBD2 (6 bases). V was shortened by 6 bases and J by 4 bases, with 18 bases between the two germline ends. This CDR3 comprises 15 residues. Germline V gene lookup returns CDR1 MNHNS and CDR2 SASEGT. CDR3 nucleotides: TGTGCCAGCAGACTGGCGGGGTCGTCAGCAGAGACCCAGTACTTC. Its translation is CASRLAGSSAETQYF.

This clone was recorded a few times. The chain employs TRBV28 and TRBJ2-6, with 9 nucleotides matching TRBD1. This CDR3 is built from 17 residues. From germline, CDR1 is MDHEN and CDR2 SYDVKM. J was trimmed by 2 bases and V by 6 bases; bases with no gene match: 8. The CDR3 DNA reads TGTGCCAGCAGCTCCGGGACAGGGCTCGCTGGGGCCAACGTCCTGACTTTC. It encodes CASSSGTGLAGANVLTF.

The CDR3 DNA sequence: TGTGCCACCGACAGGCGGGGGGATTACAATGAGCAGTTCTTC. Translating it yields CATDRRGDYNEQFF. The chain joins TRBV19 to TRBJ2-1, with 8 bases lining up with TRBD2. CDR3 size: 14 residues. Germline V gene sequence: CDR1 LNHDA, CDR2 SQIVND (reference sequence). After removal of 10 bases from V and 4 bases from J, the junction contained 9 bases not matched to a gene.

The chain joins TRBV7-9 to TRBJ2-1, with D unclear. The CDR3 consists of 17 residues. Germline V gene data show CDR1 as SEHNR and CDR2 as FQNEAQ (reference sequence). Trimming took 2 bases from V and 7 from J, leaving 21 bases between them. DNA of the CDR3: TGTGCCAGCAGCTTAAAGTTCCCAGCGATAAGATTGAATGAGCAGTTCTTC. Translated, it gives CASSLKFPAIRLNEQFF.

This clone came up a few times. The chain couples TRBV7-7 to TRBJ2-5, with a tentative D call TRBD1 (6 bases). Germline-derived CDR1 and CDR2 are SSHAT and FNYEAQ (reference sequence). CDR3 length equals 14 residues. Trimming cost V 1 base and J 4 bases, with 10 bases left between them. CDR3 nucleotides: TGTGCCAGCAGCTTAGGAGCAGGGGCAGAGACCCAGTACTTC. Encoded protein: CASSLGAGAETQYF.